Following are 12 T cell receptor beta chains from one sample sequenced in a study of cytomegalovirus exposure and HLA in healthy donors. Primers for the PCR totalled 60 Vbeta and 13 Jbeta. TCRdb keeps only in-frame clones here, not all; method: immunoSEQ multiplex PCR. The sample holds some 120,000 clones, over 60% seen once. Sequenced: PBMCs. The receptors here all came from a man aged 18 to 30 in good health and CMV-seronegative.

The rearrangement uses TRBV28 and TRBJ2-7; 14 nucleotides match TRBD2. V lost 4 bases to trimming and J lost 7 bases; unmatched junction nucleotides: 12. The CDR3 contains 17 residues. Germline-derived CDR1 and CDR2 are MDHEN and SYDVKM. This chain's CDR3 is CASSSLEGLAGAGEQYF. For the CDR3, the DNA is TGTGCCAGCAGTTCCCTCGAGGGACTAGCGGGAGCAGGGGAGCAGTACTTC.

The rearrangement links TRBV4-3 to TRBJ2-1, with D possibly TRBD1 on 6 matching bases. Looked up from germline, CDR1 is LGHNA and CDR2 is YSLEER. V was shortened by 2 bases and J by 5 bases, with 13 bases between the two germline ends. The CDR3 runs 15 residues. The CDR3 protein is CASSQTGTPNNEQFF. Written as DNA, the CDR3 is TGCGCCAGCAGCCAAACCGGGACACCCAACAATGAGCAGTTCTTC.

This chain joins TRBV7-3 and TRBJ2-3, with 9 bases lining up with TRBD2. The CDR3 has 16 amino acids. Germline CDR1 and CDR2: SGHTA and FQGTGA. With 4 bases clipped from V and 3 bases from J, the junction kept 8 bases outside the gene matches. The CDR3 DNA sequence: TGTGCCAGCAGCTCCGAGCCGGGACTAGCTACAGATACGCAGTATTTT. Its translation is CASSSEPGLATDTQYF.

This chain connects TRBV5-6 to TRBJ2-5; D not resolved. The J call may be wrong; the DNA end is better matched by TRBJ2-7. CDR1 is SGHDT and CDR2 is YYEEEE in the germline V gene. The CDR3 runs 13 residues. The CDR3 coding sequence is TGTGCCAGCAGCTTGGCTACTCGGTACGAGCAGTACTTC. Its protein is CASSLATRYEQYF.

The rearrangement uses TRBV7-3 and TRBJ2-2; TRBD1 matches 11 bases. CDR1 SGHTA and CDR2 FQGTGA come from the germline V gene. V was clipped by 5 bases and J by 5 bases; unmatched bases: 1. This CDR3 has 14 amino acids. The DNA of the CDR3 is TGTGCCAGCAGCCGGGACAGGGGGACCGGGGAGCTGTTTTTT. Translating it yields CASSRDRGTGELFF.

The rearrangement links TRBV5-4 to TRBJ2-7; 7 positions match TRBD1. Trimming at V came to 4 bases and at J to 0 bases, leaving 7 bases not matched to a gene. Germline V gene lookup returns CDR1 SGHNT and CDR2 YYREEE (reference sequence). This CDR3 contains 15 residues. The CDR3 spells CASSATGFSSYEQYF. The CDR3 DNA reads as TGTGCCAGCAGCGCGACAGGGTTCAGCTCCTACGAGCAGTACTTC.

This chain links TRBV6-6 with TRBJ2-1, with TRBD2 identical over 10 bases. This CDR3 is built from 16 residues. CDR1 is MNHNY and CDR2 is SVGAGI in the germline V gene (reference sequence). With V trimmed by 3 bases and J by 8 bases, 10 bases remained unmatched. Here the CDR3 reads CASSYIQSSGSYEQFF. In nucleotides, the CDR3 is TGTGCCAGCAGTTATATCCAGTCTAGCGGGAGCTATGAGCAGTTCTTC.

This chain links TRBV6-1 with TRBJ1-1; D unclear. Germline-derived CDR1 and CDR2 are MNHNS and SASEGT. This CDR3 has 15 amino acids. With 3 bases removed from V and 0 bases from J, the gap between germline ends came to 11 bases. The CDR3 is CASSDTGRMNTEAFF. CDR3 DNA: TGTGCCAGCAGTGATACCGGGAGGATGAACACTGAAGCTTTCTTT.

V is TRBV6-8 and J is TRBJ2-7; TRBD2 agrees at 10 bases. After removal of 6 bases from V and 4 bases from J, the junction contained 18 bases not matched to a gene. The germline V gene has CDR1 MNHGY and CDR2 SAAAGT. This CDR3 region has 18 residues. CDR3 sequence: CASRPPPSLAGVAYEQYV. In nucleotides, the CDR3 is TGTGCCAGCAGGCCCCCCCCCTCCCTAGCGGGAGTGGCGTACGAGCAGTACGTC.

The CDR3 DNA is TGTGCCAGCAGCGTAGCGGGAGGTAGTAGAGAGACCCAGTACTTC. Translated: CASSVAGGSRETQYF. This chain connects TRBV9 to TRBJ2-5; 7 nucleotides agree with TRBD2. Germline CDR1 and CDR2: SGDLS and YYNGEE. The CDR3 is 15 residues long. The V and J ends lost 0 bases and 4 bases, in that order; junction bases with no gene match: 6.

This chain joins TRBV5-1 and TRBJ1-2; 7 bases match TRBD1. The CDR3 consists of 15 residues. Germline V gene sequence: CDR1 SGHRS, CDR2 YFSETQ. Trimming took 2 bases from V and 3 from J; bases not matched to a gene: 7. The CDR3 DNA reads TGCGCCAGCAGCTTAATGACAGGGTTTGACTATGGCTACACCTTC. Amino acids: CASSLMTGFDYGYTF.

This clone occurred a few times. The chain links TRBV4-1 to TRBJ1-1; TRBD1 matches at 7 bases. With V trimmed by 3 bases and J by 2 bases, 6 bases remained unmatched. The length of the CDR3 is 15 residues. CDR1 and CDR2 (germline): MGHRA, YSYEKL. The CDR3 reads CASSQTDRSNTEAFF. CDR3 coding DNA: TGCGCCAGCAGCCAGACGGACAGGAGTAACACTGAAGCTTTCTTT.